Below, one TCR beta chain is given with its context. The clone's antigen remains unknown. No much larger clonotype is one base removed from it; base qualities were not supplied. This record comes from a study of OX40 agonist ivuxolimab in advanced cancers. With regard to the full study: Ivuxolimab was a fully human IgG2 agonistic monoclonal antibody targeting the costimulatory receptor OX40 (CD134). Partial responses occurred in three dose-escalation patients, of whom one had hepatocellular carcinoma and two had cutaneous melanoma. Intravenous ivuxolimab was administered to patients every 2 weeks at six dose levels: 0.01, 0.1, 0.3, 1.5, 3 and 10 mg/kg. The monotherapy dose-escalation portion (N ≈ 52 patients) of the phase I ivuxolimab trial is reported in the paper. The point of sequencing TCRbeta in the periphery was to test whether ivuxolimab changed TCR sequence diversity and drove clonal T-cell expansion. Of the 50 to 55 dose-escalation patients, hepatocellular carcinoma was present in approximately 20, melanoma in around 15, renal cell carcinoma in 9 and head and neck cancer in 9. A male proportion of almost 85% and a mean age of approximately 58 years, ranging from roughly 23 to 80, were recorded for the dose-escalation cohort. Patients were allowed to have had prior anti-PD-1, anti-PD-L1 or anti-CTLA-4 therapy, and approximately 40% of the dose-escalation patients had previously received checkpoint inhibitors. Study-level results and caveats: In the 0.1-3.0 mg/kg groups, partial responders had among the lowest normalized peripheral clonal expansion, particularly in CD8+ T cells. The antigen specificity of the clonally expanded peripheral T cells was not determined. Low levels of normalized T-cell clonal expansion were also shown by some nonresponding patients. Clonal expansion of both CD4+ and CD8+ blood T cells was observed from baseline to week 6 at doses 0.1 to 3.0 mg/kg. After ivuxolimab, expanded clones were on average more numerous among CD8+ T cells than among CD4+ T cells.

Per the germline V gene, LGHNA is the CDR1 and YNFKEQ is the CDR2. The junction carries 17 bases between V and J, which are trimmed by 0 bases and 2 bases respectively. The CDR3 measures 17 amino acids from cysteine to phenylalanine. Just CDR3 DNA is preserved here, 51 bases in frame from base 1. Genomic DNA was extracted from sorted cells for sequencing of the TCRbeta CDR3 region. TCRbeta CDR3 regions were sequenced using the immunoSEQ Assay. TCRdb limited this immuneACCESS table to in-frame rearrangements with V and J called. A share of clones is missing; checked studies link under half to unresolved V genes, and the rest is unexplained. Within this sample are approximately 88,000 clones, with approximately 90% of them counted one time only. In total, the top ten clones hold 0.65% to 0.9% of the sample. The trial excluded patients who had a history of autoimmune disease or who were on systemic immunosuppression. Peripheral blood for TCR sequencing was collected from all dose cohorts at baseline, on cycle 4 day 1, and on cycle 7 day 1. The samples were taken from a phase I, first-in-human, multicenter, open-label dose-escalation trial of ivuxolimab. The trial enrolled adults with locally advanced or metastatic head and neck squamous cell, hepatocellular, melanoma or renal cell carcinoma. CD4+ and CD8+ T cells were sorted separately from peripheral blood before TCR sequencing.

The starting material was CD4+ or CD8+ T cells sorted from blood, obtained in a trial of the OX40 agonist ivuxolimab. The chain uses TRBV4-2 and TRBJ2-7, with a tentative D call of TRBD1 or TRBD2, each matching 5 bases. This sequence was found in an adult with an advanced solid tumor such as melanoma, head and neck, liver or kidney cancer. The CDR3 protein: CASSQDPDPQGAYEQYF. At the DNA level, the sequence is TGTGCCAGCAGCCAAGATCCTGACCCCCAGGGAGCCTACGAGCAGTACTTC.